This T cell receptor (beta chain) originates from a study of CD8 T cells in Susac syndrome. Germline values: CDR1 SNHLY, CDR2 FYNNEI. The germline V and J ends were trimmed by 6 bases and 8 bases, with 11 bases remaining between them. The CDR3 length is 12 residues. 0.5 to 1 ug RNA was reverse transcribed with random hexamers. A single record per CDR3 protein comes from TCRdb applying MiXCR to the immunoSEQ multiplex PCR reads. Of under 200,000 distinct CDR3 sequences in the sample, approximately 94% were seen once. The receptor was derived from a human donor with Susac syndrome. Sequenced input: CD4+ T cells from PBMCs. This rearrangement joins TRBV2 to TRBJ2-1; D is perhaps TRBD1 or TRBD2 (6 bases each). The CDR3 region has the DNA TGTGCCAGCAGAGGAGGGACATATGAGCAGTTCTTC. It is translated as CASRGGTYEQFF. The full variable domain, completed using reference TRBV2 and TRBJ2-1, is EPEVTQTPSHQVTQMGQEVILRCVPISNHLYFYWYRQILGQKVEFLVSFYNNEISEKSEIFDDQFSVERPDGSNFTLKIRSTKLEDSAMYFCASRGGTYEQFFGPGTRLTVL.